This section outlines one T cell receptor beta chain sequence together with its context. Both 60 Vbeta primers and 13 Jbeta primers went into the PCR. Some clones are missing from TCRdb's copy, which holds only in-frame ones; the method was immunoSEQ multiplex PCR. The listing records 150,000 to 250,000 clones. This record belongs to a study of cytomegalovirus exposure and HLA in healthy donors. Trimming at V came to 10 bases and at J to 4 bases, leaving 9 bases not matched to a gene. The CDR3 covers 13 residues. CDR1 and CDR2 (germline): SGHRS, YFSETQ. This chain joins TRBV5-1 and TRBJ1-1, with 8 bases matching TRBD1. Sequenced sample: PBMCs. The sequence was collected from a boy aged 5-17 years in good health and CMV-seronegative. CDR3 coding DNA: TGCGCCGGCCGACAGGGGCTCGGCACTGAAGCTTTCTTT. It translates to CAGRQGLGTEAFF. The whole variable domain, remainder taken from reference TRBV5-1 and TRBJ1-1, is KAGVTQTPRYLIKTRGQQVTLSCSPISGHRSVSWYQQTPGQGLQFLFEYFSETQRNKGNFPGRFSGRQFSNSRSEMNVSTLELGDSALYLCAGRQGLGTEAFFGQGTRLTVV.